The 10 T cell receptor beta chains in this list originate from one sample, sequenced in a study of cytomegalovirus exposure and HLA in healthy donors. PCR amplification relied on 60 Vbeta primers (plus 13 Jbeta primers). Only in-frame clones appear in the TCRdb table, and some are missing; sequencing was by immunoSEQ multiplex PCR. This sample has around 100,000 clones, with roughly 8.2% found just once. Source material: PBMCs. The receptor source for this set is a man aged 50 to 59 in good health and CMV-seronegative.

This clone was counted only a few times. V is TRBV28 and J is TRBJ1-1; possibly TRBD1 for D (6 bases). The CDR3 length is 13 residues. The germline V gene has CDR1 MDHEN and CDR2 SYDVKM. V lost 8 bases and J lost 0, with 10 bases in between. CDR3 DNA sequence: TGTGCCAGCCATGGGACACTGAACACTGAAGCTTTCTTT. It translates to CASHGTLNTEAFF.

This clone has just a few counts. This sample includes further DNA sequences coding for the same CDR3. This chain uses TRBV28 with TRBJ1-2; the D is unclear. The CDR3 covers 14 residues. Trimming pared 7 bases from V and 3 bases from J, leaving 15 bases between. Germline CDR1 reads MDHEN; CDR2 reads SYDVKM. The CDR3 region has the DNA TGTGCCAGCATCCCCGGAGGGTCTGACTATGGCTACACCTTC. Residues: CASIPGGSDYGYTF.

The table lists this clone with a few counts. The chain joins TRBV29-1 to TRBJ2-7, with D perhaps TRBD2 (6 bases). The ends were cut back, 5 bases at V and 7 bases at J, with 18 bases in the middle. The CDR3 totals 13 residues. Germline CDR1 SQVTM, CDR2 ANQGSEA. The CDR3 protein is CSVRGLLTREQYF. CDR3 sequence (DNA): TGCAGCGTTCGGGGACTCCTGACTCGGGAGCAGTACTTC.

Written as DNA, the CDR3 is TGTGCCAGCAGCCATCGTGGGCTGGGCTATGGCTACACCTTC. Encoded protein: CASSHRGLGYGYTF. This chain connects TRBV6-5 to TRBJ1-2; D remains ambiguous. Germline CDR1 reads MNHEY; CDR2 reads SVGAGI. This CDR3 has 14 residues. V was pared by 6 bases and J by 4 bases, with 15 bases between.

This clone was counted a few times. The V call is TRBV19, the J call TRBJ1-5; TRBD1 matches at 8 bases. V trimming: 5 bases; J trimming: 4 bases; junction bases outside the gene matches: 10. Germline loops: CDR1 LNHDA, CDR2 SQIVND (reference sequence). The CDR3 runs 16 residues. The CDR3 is CASSSGRQGRNQPQHF. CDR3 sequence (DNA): TGTGCCAGTAGTTCTGGGAGACAGGGGCGAAATCAGCCCCAGCATTTT.

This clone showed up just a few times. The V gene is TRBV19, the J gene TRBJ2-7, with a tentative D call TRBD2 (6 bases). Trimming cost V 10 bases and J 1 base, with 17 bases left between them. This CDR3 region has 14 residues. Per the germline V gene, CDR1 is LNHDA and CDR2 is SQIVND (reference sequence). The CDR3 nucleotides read TGTGCCACCTCGGGGTCGGGGAGGTCCTACGAGCAGTACTTC. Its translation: CATSGSGRSYEQYF.

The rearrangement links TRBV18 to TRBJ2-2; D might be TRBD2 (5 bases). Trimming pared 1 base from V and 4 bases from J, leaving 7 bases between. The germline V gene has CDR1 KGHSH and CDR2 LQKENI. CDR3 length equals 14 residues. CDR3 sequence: CASSPRESTGELFF. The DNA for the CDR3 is TGTGCCAGCTCACCACGGGAGAGCACCGGGGAGCTGTTTTTT.

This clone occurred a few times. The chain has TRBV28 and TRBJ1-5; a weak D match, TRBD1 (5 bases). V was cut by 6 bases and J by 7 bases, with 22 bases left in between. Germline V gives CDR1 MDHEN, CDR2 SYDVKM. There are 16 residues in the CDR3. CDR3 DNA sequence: TGTGCCAGCAGGTCCCCAGGGCGCGGGGGGGGACAGCCCCAGCATTTT. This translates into CASRSPGRGGGQPQHF.

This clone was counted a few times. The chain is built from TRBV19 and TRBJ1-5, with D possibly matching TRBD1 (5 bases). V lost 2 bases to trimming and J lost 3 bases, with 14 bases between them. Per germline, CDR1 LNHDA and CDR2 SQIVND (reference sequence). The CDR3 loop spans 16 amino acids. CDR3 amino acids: CASSIFSRDFNQPQHF. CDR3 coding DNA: TGTGCCAGTAGTATATTTTCTAGGGACTTCAATCAGCCCCAGCATTTT.

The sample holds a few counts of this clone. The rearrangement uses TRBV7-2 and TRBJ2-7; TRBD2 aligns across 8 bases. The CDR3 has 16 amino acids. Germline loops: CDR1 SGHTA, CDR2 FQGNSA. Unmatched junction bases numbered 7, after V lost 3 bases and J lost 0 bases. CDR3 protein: CASSFRAGGTSYEQYF. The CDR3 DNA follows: TGTGCCAGCAGCTTTCGGGCGGGAGGTACCTCCTACGAGCAGTACTTC.